This is a list of T cell receptor beta chains from one sample in a study of CD8 T cells in ankylosing spondylitis. TCRdb reprocessed the 5' RACE reads via MiXCR and lists one record per CDR3 protein. The sample has about 840,000 distinct CDR3 sequences; approximately 10% are singletons. Sequenced sample: blood, either unsorted or a sorted T cell fraction (not recorded which). These receptor sequences come from a male donor with ankylosing spondylitis. CDR3s include the opening cysteine and the closing phenylalanine or tryptophan. The order of the fields is D gene, clone size, J gene, V gene, CDR3 protein, CDR3 DNA. A D gene is named only where the DNA matches it firmly. Size is omitted from some rows. Given values are once, few, many or a class for expanded clones.

d_call: .; clone_size: many; j_call: TRBJ1-1; v_call: TRBV29-1; cdr3_aa: CSVVNRNTEAFF; cdr3_nt: TGCAGCGTTGTTAACAGGAACACTGAAGCTTTCTTT
d_call: .; clone_size: few; j_call: TRBJ2-7; v_call: TRBV7-9; cdr3_aa: CASSLGVETYEQYF; cdr3_nt: TGTGCCAGCAGCTTAGGCGTCGAAACCTACGAGCAGTACTTC
d_call: .; clone_size: few; j_call: TRBJ2-1; v_call: TRBV9; cdr3_aa: CASSVSPHPGVPYNEQFF; cdr3_nt: TGTGCCAGCAGCGTATCCCCCCACCCGGGGGTACCCTACAATGAGCAGTTCTTC
d_call: TRBD2; clone_size: .; j_call: TRBJ2-7; v_call: TRBV5-5; cdr3_aa: CASSLERDSYEQYF; cdr3_nt: TGTGCCAGCAGCTTGGAGCGGGACTCCTACGAGCAGTACTTC
d_call: TRBD2; clone_size: .; j_call: TRBJ2-1; v_call: TRBV20-1; cdr3_aa: CSAKLAGRSGNEQFF; cdr3_nt: TGCAGTGCTAAACTAGCGGGAAGGTCGGGGAATGAGCAGTTCTTC
d_call: .; clone_size: many; j_call: TRBJ2-1; v_call: TRBV20-1; cdr3_aa: CSARDLDEQFF; cdr3_nt: TGCAGTGCTAGAGATCTGGATGAGCAGTTCTTC
d_call: TRBD2; clone_size: .; j_call: TRBJ2-2; v_call: TRBV20-1; cdr3_aa: CSARGGRGNTGELFF; cdr3_nt: TGCAGTGCTAGGGGGGGGAGGGGTAACACCGGGGAGCTGTTTTTT
d_call: .; clone_size: .; j_call: TRBJ1-2; v_call: TRBV7-2; cdr3_aa: CASSFKADSNYGYTF; cdr3_nt: TGTGCCAGCAGCTTTAAGGCCGATTCTAACTATGGCTACACCTTC
d_call: .; clone_size: .; j_call: TRBJ1-1; v_call: TRBV7-2; cdr3_aa: CASTTTTGLNTEAFF; cdr3_nt: TGTGCCAGCACCACGACGACAGGCTTGAACACTGAAGCTTTCTTT
d_call: .; clone_size: .; j_call: TRBJ1-2; v_call: TRBV6-1; cdr3_aa: CASALSPNNYGYTF; cdr3_nt: TGTGCCAGCGCCCTAAGTCCGAATAACTATGGCTACACCTTC
d_call: TRBD1; clone_size: many; j_call: TRBJ2-3; v_call: TRBV20-1; cdr3_aa: CSAFRGQVDTQYF; cdr3_nt: TGCAGTGCTTTCAGGGGGCAGGTAGATACGCAGTATTTT
d_call: TRBD1; clone_size: few; j_call: TRBJ1-2; v_call: TRBV20-1; cdr3_aa: CSAPGRTGIAGYTF; cdr3_nt: TGCAGTGCCCCGGGGCGGACAGGGATTGCTGGCTACACCTTC
d_call: TRBD1; clone_size: few; j_call: TRBJ2-5; v_call: TRBV5-1; cdr3_aa: CASSQDPGTGFETQYF; cdr3_nt: TGCGCCAGCAGCCAAGATCCCGGGACAGGGTTCGAGACCCAGTACTTC
d_call: TRBD2; clone_size: many; j_call: TRBJ2-5; v_call: TRBV20-1; cdr3_aa: CSARGGGRETQYF; cdr3_nt: TGCAGTGCTAGGGGCGGGGGTAGGGAGACCCAGTACTTC
d_call: .; clone_size: .; j_call: TRBJ2-1; v_call: TRBV5-1; cdr3_aa: CASSLEQASSYNEQFF; cdr3_nt: TGCGCCAGCAGCTTGGAACAGGCCTCCTCCTACAATGAGCAGTTCTTC